These T cell receptor beta chains were read from a single sample in a study of tissue-resident memory T cells in lung cancer. TCRdb recomputed calls from the reads with MiXCR, one row per CDR3 protein. Counted here are 250 to 350 distinct CDR3 sequences, about 20% occurring once; the ten biggest clones make up 32%. Source material: CD103- CD8+ T cells from lung tumor tissue. These receptor sequences come from a human donor with treatment-naive lung cancer (subtype not recorded). Each CDR3 is given with its conserved first and last residue. A D gene is named only where the DNA matches it firmly. Size is omitted from some rows. Given values are once, few, many or a class for expanded clones.

v_gene	len	abundance	d_gene	j_gene	CDR3aa	CDR3nt
TRBV7-9	19	few	NA	TRBJ2-4	CASTNLEGTGRLAKNIQYF	TGTGCCAGCACCAACCTGGAGGGGACGGGGAGACTAGCCAAAAACATTCAGTACTTC
TRBV5-5	15	large	NA	TRBJ1-6	CASSWGRGANSPLHF	TGTGCCAGCAGCTGGGGCAGGGGCGCAAATTCACCCCTCCACTTT
TRBV10-1	15	large	NA	TRBJ2-3	CASSENPGVADTQYF	TGCGCCAGCAGTGAGAATCCGGGAGTGGCAGATACGCAGTATTTT
TRBV19	13	medium-sized	TRBD1	TRBJ2-3	CASSGGRTDTQYF	TGTGCCAGTTCAGGGGGCCGGACAGATACGCAGTATTTT
TRBV12-3/TRBV12-4	13	NA	TRBD2	TRBJ2-1	CVSSPSGRGEQFF	TGTGTCAGCAGTCCTAGCGGGAGGGGTGAGCAGTTCTTC
TRBV19	14	large	NA	TRBJ2-1	CASSIGGSYNEQFF	TGTGCCAGTAGTATAGGTGGCAGCTACAATGAGCAGTTCTTC
TRBV12-3/TRBV12-4	14	large	NA	TRBJ1-2	CASSATGSDYGYTF	TGTGCCAGCAGTGCTACAGGTTCCGACTATGGCTACACCTTC
TRBV19	15	NA	TRBD2	TRBJ2-5	CASSRTSGSFETQYF	TGTGCCAGTAGTCGGACTAGCGGGAGTTTTGAGACCCAGTACTTC
TRBV12-3/TRBV12-4	16	NA	TRBD1	TRBJ2-2	CASTSTGIVGQGELFF	TGTGCCAGCACTTCGACAGGGATAGTTGGTCAGGGGGAGCTGTTTTTT
TRBV11-2	14	NA	NA	TRBJ2-4	CASSLGSGEYIQYF	TGTGCCAGCAGCTTAGGGTCAGGGGAGTACATTCAGTACTTC
TRBV4-1	14	hyperexpanded	NA	TRBJ1-1	CASSQFGGDTEAFF	TGCGCCAGCAGCCAATTCGGGGGAGACACTGAAGCTTTCTTT
TRBV29-1	13	NA	NA	TRBJ2-2	CSVEPPNTGELFF	TGCAGCGTCGAGCCTCCCAACACCGGGGAGCTGTTTTTT
TRBV7-9	13	large	NA	TRBJ2-7	CASSPPGAYEQYF	TGTGCCAGCAGCCCCCCCGGGGCCTACGAGCAGTACTTC
TRBV12-3/TRBV12-4	14	once	NA	TRBJ1-3	CASSLGQGINTIYF	TGTGCCAGCAGTTTAGGTCAGGGGATAAACACCATATATTTT
TRBV7-8	14	few	NA	TRBJ1-1	CASSFGVGGTEAFF	TGTGCCAGCAGCTTTGGGGTCGGGGGCACTGAAGCTTTCTTT
TRBV7-9	19	NA	NA	TRBJ2-4	CVSTNLEGTGRLAKNIQYF	TGTGTCAGCACCAACCTGGAGGGGACGGGGAGACTAGCCAAAAACATTCAGTACTTC
TRBV5-5	14	hyperexpanded	NA	TRBJ1-1	CASSLVQVNTEAFF	TGTGCCAGCAGCTTGGTTCAGGTGAACACTGAAGCTTTCTTT
TRBV7-9	15	NA	TRBD1	TRBJ1-4	CASSPPGQGYEKLFF	TGTGCCAGCAGCCCTCCGGGACAGGGATACGAAAAACTGTTTTTT
TRBV15	18	medium-sized	TRBD2	TRBJ2-7	CATSAGLGGGGLAYEQYF	TGTGCCACCAGTGCCGGCCTAGGTGGCGGGGGGCTTGCCTACGAGCAGTACTTC
TRBV5-1	16	hyperexpanded	NA	TRBJ2-5	CASSLAERAGEETQYF	TGCGCCAGCAGCTTGGCCGAGAGGGCAGGGGAAGAGACCCAGTACTTC
TRBV7-9	11	hyperexpanded	NA	TRBJ2-1	CASSSLYEQFF	TGTGCCAGCAGCTCCCTCTATGAGCAGTTCTTC
TRBV7-6	14	once	NA	TRBJ1-1	CASSLEEGSTEAFF	TGTGCCAGCAGCTTAGAGGAGGGGAGCACTGAAGCTTTCTTT
TRBV7-9	12	NA	NA	TRBJ2-1	CASSLGTNEQFF	TGTGCCAGCAGCTTGGGCACAAATGAGCAGTTCTTC
TRBV7-6	15	few	NA	TRBJ2-6	CASSPGMAGANVLTF	TGTGCCAGCAGCCCCGGAATGGCTGGGGCCAACGTCCTGACTTTC
TRBV6-6	14	NA	NA	TRBJ2-6	CASNRVSGANVLTF	TGTGCCAGCAACCGGGTATCTGGGGCCAACGTCCTGACTTTC
TRBV2	15	few	TRBD2	TRBJ2-3	CASRDFSGRTDTQYF	TGTGCCAGCAGAGACTTTAGCGGGAGGACAGATACGCAGTATTTT
TRBV6-1	13	NA	NA	TRBJ2-7	CASSEVGVYEQYF	TGTGCCAGCAGTGAAGTTGGTGTTTACGAGCAGTACTTC
TRBV4-1	13	large	NA	TRBJ2-1	CASSQDNYNEQFF	TGCGCCAGCAGCCAAGACAACTACAATGAGCAGTTCTTC
TRBV5-4	14	NA	NA	TRBJ2-7	CASSLGAAPYEQYF	TGTGCCAGCAGCTTGGGGGCGGCCCCCTACGAGCAGTACTTC
TRBV12-3/TRBV12-4	13	few	TRBD1	TRBJ1-2	CASSQGGALGYTF	TGTGCCAGCAGTCAAGGGGGCGCCCTAGGCTACACCTTC
TRBV3-1	18	large	TRBD2	TRBJ2-5	CASSQDRAGGIWEETQYF	TGTGCCAGCAGCCAAGATAGAGCGGGAGGGATTTGGGAAGAGACCCAGTACTTC
TRBV27	15	medium-sized	NA	TRBJ1-6	CASSPRGTENSPLHF	TGTGCCAGCAGCCCTAGAGGGACGGAGAATTCACCCCTCCACTTT
TRBV7-9	16	hyperexpanded	NA	TRBJ1-4	CASSPSGFSTNEKLFF	TGTGCCAGCAGCCCAAGTGGATTTTCAACTAATGAAAAACTGTTTTTT
TRBV10-1	14	large	NA	TRBJ2-1	CASSEDQGLSEQFF	TGCGCCAGCAGTGAGGATCAGGGGTTGAGTGAGCAGTTCTTC
TRBV7-8	16	large	TRBD2	TRBJ2-1	CASSLATSGLHNEQFF	TGTGCCAGCAGCTTAGCAACTAGCGGGCTTCACAATGAGCAGTTCTTC
TRBV3-1	13	hyperexpanded	NA	TRBJ1-1	CASSPGKGTEAFF	TGTGCCAGCAGCCCAGGGAAGGGAACTGAAGCTTTCTTT
TRBV27	15	large	NA	TRBJ1-5	CASSSQGDADQPQHF	TGTGCCAGCAGTTCACAGGGTGACGCGGATCAGCCCCAGCATTTT
TRBV5-1	15	large	NA	TRBJ2-2	CASTVGSGGTGELFF	TGCGCCAGCACGGTGGGCTCCGGTGGAACCGGGGAGCTGTTTTTT
TRBV7-6	15	NA	NA	TRBJ2-7	CASSLEPDGAPEQYF	TGTGCCAGCAGCTTAGAGCCGGACGGAGCCCCGGAGCAGTACTTC
TRBV9	15	large	NA	TRBJ1-6	CASSVGRPYNSPLHF	TGTGCCAGCAGCGTAGGGAGGCCCTATAATTCACCCCTCCACTTT
TRBV6-5	16	large	NA	TRBJ1-6	CASSPGPRTGNSPLHF	TGTGCCAGCAGCCCCGGCCCAAGAACAGGGAATTCACCCCTCCACTTT
TRBV30	12	few	NA	TRBJ2-7	CAWSALKDEQYF	TGTGCCTGGAGCGCCCTCAAGGACGAGCAGTACTTC